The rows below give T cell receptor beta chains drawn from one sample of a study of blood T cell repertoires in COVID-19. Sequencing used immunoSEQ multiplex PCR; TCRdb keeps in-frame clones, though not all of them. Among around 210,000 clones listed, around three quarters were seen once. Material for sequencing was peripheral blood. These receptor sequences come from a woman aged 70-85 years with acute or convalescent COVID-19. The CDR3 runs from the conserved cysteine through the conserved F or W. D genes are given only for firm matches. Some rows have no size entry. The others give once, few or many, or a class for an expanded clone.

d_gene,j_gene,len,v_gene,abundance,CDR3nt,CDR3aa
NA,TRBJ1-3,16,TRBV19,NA,TGTGCCAGTAGTACCCCGAACAGGTTCTCTGGAAACACCATATATTTT,CASSTPNRFSGNTIYF
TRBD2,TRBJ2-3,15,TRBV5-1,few,TGCGCCAGCAGCCGAGCGGGAGGCAACACAGATACGCAGTATTTT,CASSRAGGNTDTQYF
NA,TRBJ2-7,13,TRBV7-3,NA,TGTGCCAGCAGCTTACTACCGGCCTACGAGCAGTACTTC,CASSLLPAYEQYF
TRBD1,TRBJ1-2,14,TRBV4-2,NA,TGTGCCAGCAGCCCCACAGGGGGCTACTATGGCTACACCTTC,CASSPTGGYYGYTF
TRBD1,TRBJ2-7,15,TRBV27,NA,TGTGCCAGCAGTCTCGGGACAGGGGGTACATACGAGCAGTACTTC,CASSLGTGGTYEQYF
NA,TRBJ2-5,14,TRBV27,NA,TGTGCCAGCAGTTTGGACTGGAATGAAGAGACCCAGTACTTC,CASSLDWNEETQYF
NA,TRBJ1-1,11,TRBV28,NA,TGTGCCAGCAGTTCAAACACTGAAGCTTTCTTT,CASSSNTEAFF
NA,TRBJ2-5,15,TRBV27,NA,TGTGCCAGCAGTTTATCATATAACGGAGGGGAGACCCAGTACTTC,CASSLSYNGGETQYF
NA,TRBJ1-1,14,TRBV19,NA,TGTGCCAGTACCCCAGTGGCGGGGAACACTGAAGCTTTCTTT,CASTPVAGNTEAFF
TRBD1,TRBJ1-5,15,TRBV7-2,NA,TGTGCCAGCAGCTCGGACAGGGGGTTCAATCAGCCCCAGCATTTT,CASSSDRGFNQPQHF
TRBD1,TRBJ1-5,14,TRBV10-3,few,TGTGCCATCAGTGAGGACAGGGGAAGTCAGCCCCAGCATTTT,CAISEDRGSQPQHF
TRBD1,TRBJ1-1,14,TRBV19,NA,TGTGCCAGCAAACCCGGGACAGGGCGGACTGAAGCTTTCTTT,CASKPGTGRTEAFF
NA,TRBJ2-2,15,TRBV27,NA,TGTGCCAGCAGTTCGGACTACCAGAACACCGGGGAGCTGTTTTTT,CASSSDYQNTGELFF
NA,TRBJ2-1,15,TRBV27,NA,TGTGCCAGCAGTTTAGGAAGGGTAGCGGCTAATGAGCAGTTCTTC,CASSLGRVAANEQFF
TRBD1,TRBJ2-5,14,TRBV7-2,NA,TGTGCCAGCAGCTTGGGGACAGTGGTAGAGACCCAGTACTTC,CASSLGTVVETQYF
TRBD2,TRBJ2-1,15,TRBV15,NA,TGTGCCACCAGCAGGACTAGCGGGGAATACAATGAGCAGTTCTTC,CATSRTSGEYNEQFF